The 5 T cell receptor beta chains below all came from one sample that was sequenced in a study of blood T cell repertoires in COVID-19 (dated by TCRdb to 2018 to 2020). The library was prepared using the immunoSEQ multiplex PCR assay. The table comes from immuneACCESS by way of TCRdb, which keeps in-frame sequences with V and J called. Part of the clones is missing from these tables; in studies checked, under half for an unresolved V gene and the rest for unknown reasons. The sample has under 250,000 clones on record, roughly 80% of them singletons. The top ten clones comprise over 2.5% of the sample. The specimen sequenced was peripheral blood. Source of these receptors: a woman younger than 45 who had recovered from COVID-19.

The table lists this clone with a few counts. The V and J genes are TRBV27 and TRBJ1-2; 9 bases are shared with TRBD1. The CDR3 loop spans 14 amino acids. CDR1 is MNHEY and CDR2 is SMNVEV in the germline V gene (reference sequence). V shed 2 bases, J shed 5 bases, and the junction held 3 bases outside the gene matches. CDR3: CASSLDRGYYGYTF. The DNA for the CDR3 is TGTGCCAGCAGTTTAGACAGGGGGTATTATGGCTACACCTTC.

This chain uses TRBV7-2 with TRBJ1-4, with D perhaps matching TRBD1 (5 bases). Deletions cut 1 base from V and 8 bases from J, with 14 bases between. Germline V gene lookup returns CDR1 SGHTA and CDR2 FQGNSA. This CDR3 is 15 amino acids long. In nucleotides, the CDR3 is TGTGCCAGCAGCTTAGGTCCAGGGCTCAGGGAAAAACTGTTTTTT. Translation gives CASSLGPGLREKLFF.

This chain joins TRBV9 and TRBJ1-2, with 8 positions matching TRBD1. V gave up 4 bases and J gave up 6 bases; unmatched junction bases: 14. Per the germline V gene, CDR1 is SGDLS and CDR2 is YYNGEE. The CDR3 has 16 residues. CDR3 amino acids: CASSRPSSGGLDGYTF. CDR3 nucleotide sequence: TGTGCCAGCAGCCGACCTTCTTCAGGGGGCCTGGATGGCTACACCTTC.

This chain connects TRBV11-2 to TRBJ1-2; 7 nucleotides line up with TRBD1. The V segment lost 7 bases and the J segment 8 bases; nucleotides outside the gene matches: 16. The CDR3 extends over 15 amino acids. The germline CDR1 and CDR2 sequences are SGHAT and FQNNGV. The CDR3 protein is CASNPVGGSVGGYTF. Here the CDR3 DNA reads TGTGCCAGCAACCCCGTAGGGGGCAGTGTTGGGGGCTACACCTTC.

This rearrangement joins TRBV7-2 to TRBJ2-3; 8 nucleotides match TRBD2. The V segment lost 8 bases and the J segment 14 bases; nucleotides outside the gene matches: 18. The germline V gene encodes CDR1 SGHTA and CDR2 FQGNSA. This CDR3 has 14 residues. CDR3 in amino acids: CASGGGAGASSWYF. The CDR3 nucleotides read TGTGCCAGCGGGGGAGGAGCGGGAGCCTCTTCGTGGTATTTT.